The 22 T cell receptor beta chains below were found in one sample sequenced in a study of human T cells and chemical hapten exposure. TCRdb redid the calling of the RACE reads with MiXCR, one entry per CDR3 protein. The profile covers more than 250,000 distinct CDR3 sequences, with around 7.7% appearing a single time and roughly 1.2% taken by the ten largest. Sample time point: pre-sensitization, week 0. Treatment given: therapeutic diphenylcyclopropenone sensitization with weekly scalp DPC. The specimen comprised whole blood, sampled in connection with sensitization to the hapten diphenylcyclopropenone (DPC). The receptors were sampled from a man aged 18-30 years with alopecia areata. Some clones in this sample may be carry-over from other donors' samples.

This clonotype has just a few counts. The chain is built from TRBV3-1 and TRBJ2-4; 9 bases agree with TRBD1. CDR1 is LGHDT and CDR2 is YNNKEL in the germline V gene (reference sequence). The CDR3 is 15 residues long. With V trimmed by 0 bases and J by 8 bases, 5 bases remained unmatched. CDR3 sequence reads: CASSQDGTGRYIQYF. The CDR3 DNA follows: TGTGCCAGCAGCCAAGACGGGACAGGGAGGTACATTCAGTACTTC.

This clonotype has just a few counts. The chain recombines TRBV3-1 with TRBJ2-2; TRBD2 agrees at 7 bases. The CDR3 contains 18 residues. Germline assignment: CDR1 LGHDT and CDR2 YNNKEL (reference sequence). The V gene end was trimmed by 2 bases and the J gene end by 0 bases; junction bases not matched to a gene: 9. The CDR3: CASSQFTGGFSNTGELFF. CDR3 nucleotide sequence: TGTGCCAGCAGCCAATTCACGGGGGGTTTTTCGAACACCGGGGAGCTGTTTTTT.

This rearrangement joins TRBV9 to TRBJ2-1; TRBD2 is a possible D gene (6 bases). The ends were cut back, 4 bases at V and 8 bases at J, with 19 bases in the middle. The CDR3 covers 15 residues. The germline V gene has CDR1 SGDLS and CDR2 YYNGEE. The CDR3 region has the DNA TGTGCCAGCAGCCCTTCGGCGGGACGCGTTTATGAGCAGTTCTTC. It yields the protein CASSPSAGRVYEQFF.

The chain uses TRBV6-2 or TRBV6-3 and TRBJ2-2; D unclear. V gave up 2 bases and J gave up 0 bases, with 10 bases separating them. Germline V gene data show CDR1 as MNHEY and CDR2 as SVGEGT. This CDR3 contains 16 residues. The CDR3 sequence is CASSYRTASNTGELFF. CDR3 coding DNA: TGTGCCAGCAGTTACAGAACCGCTTCGAACACCGGGGAGCTGTTTTTT.

This clonotype has just a few counts. V and J are TRBV4-2 and TRBJ2-5, with 9 bases fitting TRBD1. From germline, CDR1 is LGHNA and CDR2 YNFKEQ. This CDR3 has 15 residues. Germline trimming cut 3 bases from V and 3 bases from J; bases unmatched to any gene: 5. The CDR3 reads CASSQGQGKEETQYF. In DNA form, the CDR3 reads TGTGCCAGCAGCCAGGGACAGGGTAAAGAAGAGACCCAGTACTTC.

There are a few counts of this clonotype. The gene calls are TRBV2 and TRBJ2-7, with TRBD1 identical over 7 bases. Trimming removed 7 bases from V and 7 bases from J; junction bases left unmatched: 10. This CDR3 region has 13 residues. Germline CDR1 is SNHLY and CDR2 is FYNNEI. In DNA, the CDR3 is TGTGCCAGCACTAAGACAGGGTCGGGTGAGCAGTACGTC. Protein product: CASTKTGSGEQYV.

A few counts support this clonotype. The chain has TRBV12-3 or TRBV12-4 and TRBJ2-1; D is perhaps TRBD1 (5 bases). V was shortened by 6 bases and J by 12 bases, with 18 bases between the two germline ends. This CDR3 contains 13 residues. CDR3 DNA sequence: TGTGCCAGCAGCTCGCACCCCCAGGGTTGGCAGTTCTTC. It yields the protein CASSSHPQGWQFF.

This clonotype showed up many times. J is TRBJ2-7 and V is TRBV6-1, with D hard to call. Germline CDR1 is MNHNS and CDR2 is SASEGT. The CDR3 is 12 amino acids. The V gene lost 11 bases and the J gene lost 4 bases, with 15 bases spanning the gap. The CDR3 DNA follows: TGTGCCGGCTTGGCGGATGGGTACGAGCAGTACTTC. Protein product: CAGLADGYEQYF.

J is TRBJ2-4 and V is TRBV29-1; 9 positions agree with TRBD2. J gave up 0 bases and V 4 bases, and 10 bases lay outside the gene matches. Germline V lookup: CDR1 SQVTM, CDR2 ANQGSEA. CDR3 length: 17 amino acids. CDR3 coding DNA: TGCAGCGTTGTCGGCCTAGCGGGGAACCTAGCCAAAAACATTCAGTACTTC. This gives the protein CSVVGLAGNLAKNIQYF.

This clonotype was picked up a small number of times. The V call is TRBV20-1, the J call TRBJ2-1, with 11 nucleotides matching TRBD2. The ends lost 0 bases at V and 7 bases at J; junction bases unmatched: 8. This CDR3 comprises 16 residues. Germline values: CDR1 DFQATT, CDR2 SNEGSKA (reference sequence). Written as DNA, the CDR3 is TGCAGTGCTAGAGATCCCCTAGCGGGGGGCCTTAATGAGCAGTTCTTC. Its protein product is CSARDPLAGGLNEQFF.

This clonotype was seen many times. V and J are TRBV11-1 and TRBJ2-1; TRBD2 aligns across 7 bases. This CDR3 is built from 13 residues. Germline V lookup: CDR1 SGHAT, CDR2 FQDESV (reference sequence). J lost 15 bases, V lost 4 bases, and 12 bases had no gene match. The CDR3 reads CASSSTETSSRFF. Written as DNA, the CDR3 is TGTGCCAGCAGCTCGACAGAGACTAGCTCTCGGTTCTTC.

The J gene is TRBJ2-7, the V gene TRBV6-1, with TRBD2 as a possible D gene (5 bases). With 2 bases removed from V and 0 bases from J, the gap between germline ends came to 5 bases. The germline gives CDR1 MNHNS, CDR2 SASEGT. This CDR3 has 13 residues. DNA of the CDR3: TGTGCCAGCAGTGAACGGGGCTCCTACGAGCAGTACGTC. Translated: CASSERGSYEQYV.

The table lists this clonotype with many counts. The genes are TRBV10-3 and TRBJ1-1; D may be TRBD1 (5 bases). The CDR3 length is 14 residues. Trimming took 4 bases from V and 6 from J, leaving 15 bases between them. Germline CDR1 and CDR2: ENHRY and SYGVKD. CDR3 DNA sequence: TGTGCCATCAGTGTCCAAAGGGGAGGAGCTGAAGCTTTCTTT. Its translation: CAISVQRGGAEAFF.

This clonotype has ten or more counts. The V gene is TRBV11-2, the J gene TRBJ2-1; D not resolved. The V gene's germline CDR1 is SGHAT and CDR2 FQNNGV. CDR3 length: 13 amino acids. V shed 3 bases and J shed 6 bases, with 9 bases lying between them. CDR3 sequence (DNA): TGTGCCAGCAGCTTCGGCTCACTCAATGAGCAGTTCTTC. It is translated as CASSFGSLNEQFF.

In its sample, this clonotype was seen a few times. This sequence joins TRBV10-3 and TRBJ1-2, with 8 bases fitting TRBD1. Trimming took 0 bases from V and 5 from J; bases not matched to a gene: 5. Per germline, CDR1 ENHRY and CDR2 SYGVKD. The CDR3 runs to 15 residues. In DNA, the CDR3 is TGTGCCATCAGTGAGTCACTGGGACAGGTTTATGGCTACACCTTC. It is translated as CAISESLGQVYGYTF.

V gene TRBV5-1 combines with J gene TRBJ1-4; D possibly corresponds to TRBD1 (6 bases). The CDR3 contains 15 residues. The germline V and J ends were trimmed by 4 bases and 7 bases, with 17 bases remaining between them. Germline CDR1 is SGHRS and CDR2 is YFSETQ. The CDR3 bases are TGCGCCAGCAGCCCGCAGGGGCAACTGGGTGAAAAACTGTTTTTT. Translation: CASSPQGQLGEKLFF. The whole variable domain, remainder taken from reference TRBV5-1 and TRBJ1-4, is KAGVTQTPRYLIKTRGQQVTLSCSPISGHRSVSWYQQTPGQGLQFLFEYFSETQRNKGNFPGRFSGRQFSNSRSEMNVSTLELGDSALYLCASSPQGQLGEKLFFGSGTQLSVL.

The rearrangement uses TRBV6-1 and TRBJ2-4, with a possible D match to TRBD1 (5 bases). Germline V gene sequence: CDR1 MNHNS, CDR2 SASEGT. Trimming stripped 2 bases from V and 6 bases from J, with 8 bases between. This CDR3 spans 13 amino acids. CDR3: CASSESGINIQYF. CDR3 bases: TGTGCCAGCAGTGAATCAGGGATAAACATTCAGTACTTC.

This clonotype occurred many times. This rearrangement joins TRBV29-1 to TRBJ2-2; 7 positions match TRBD1. Germline CDR1 is SQVTM and CDR2 is ANQGSEA. This CDR3 has 16 residues. V lost 0 bases, J lost 3 bases, and 7 bases stayed unmatched. The CDR3 here is CSVEERQGRHTGELFF. CDR3 sequence (DNA): TGCAGCGTTGAAGAACGACAGGGTCGGCACACCGGGGAGCTGTTTTTT.

The table lists this clonotype with many counts. The V gene is TRBV7-9, the J gene TRBJ1-2; no firm D call. V lost 2 bases, J lost 4 bases, and 5 bases lay in between. Germline V gives CDR1 SEHNR, CDR2 FQNEAQ (reference sequence). This CDR3 comprises 12 residues. Written as DNA, the CDR3 is TGTGCCAGCAGCTTAAACAGCTATGGCTACACCTTC. Translating gives CASSLNSYGYTF.

CDR3 DNA sequence: TGTGCCAGCGCTGACTGGAGCTCCTACAATGAGCAGTTCTTC. This sequence encodes CASADWSSYNEQFF. The chain employs TRBV28 and TRBJ2-1; D not certain. Germline V gene lookup returns CDR1 MDHEN and CDR2 SYDVKM. There are 14 residues in the CDR3. Trimming shortened V by 8 bases and J by 0 bases, and 11 bases separated the two germline ends.

The chain has TRBV27 and TRBJ2-1; D is undetermined. Germline CDR1 and CDR2: MNHEY and SMNVEV (reference sequence). Between the trimmed V and J ends, which lost 1 base and 0 bases, there was a span of 10 bases. The CDR3 has 16 residues. This chain's CDR3 is CASSLLVRSSYNEQFF. CDR3 coding DNA: TGTGCCAGCAGTTTATTGGTCAGGAGCTCCTACAATGAGCAGTTCTTC.

The V and J genes are TRBV12-3 or TRBV12-4 and TRBJ1-5; TRBD1 matches at 9 bases. With 3 bases clipped from V and 9 bases from J, the junction kept 6 bases outside the gene matches. The CDR3 contains 14 residues. For the CDR3, the DNA is TGTGCCAGCAGTTTTCGGGACAGGGAACGGCCCCAGCATTTT. Its translation: CASSFRDRERPQHF.